The 13 T cell receptor beta chains reported below all come from one sample, sequenced in a study of blood T cells in healthy people across ages. Combining a sample-barcoded 5' primer with a J-beta primer mix, a second PCR ran for 7 to 11 cycles. One entry per CDR3 protein, called by TCRdb with MiXCR from the 5' RACE reads. This sample has 1.5 million to 2 million distinct CDR3 sequences, with 28% found just once. Material for sequencing was blood. Receptors originate from a woman in her 30s in good health.

This clonotype was seen repeatedly, ten times or more. The rearrangement joins TRBV6-5 to TRBJ2-7; 12 positions agree with TRBD1. Germline CDR1 and CDR2: MNHEY and SVGAGI. CDR3 length: 14 residues. The J segment lost 7 bases and the V segment lost 5 bases, leaving 6 bases of the junction unmatched. The CDR3 reads CASSQGDRGHEQYF. CDR3 in DNA: TGTGCCAGCAGTCAGGGGGACAGGGGGCATGAGCAGTACTTC.

A word on this clonotype: A much larger clone lies a single base off, so this may be a read error. This chain connects TRBV29-1 to TRBJ2-4, with TRBD2 identical over 8 bases. After removal of 5 bases from V and 13 bases from J, the junction contained 16 bases not matched to a gene. The CDR3 is 14 residues long. Germline values: CDR1 SQVTM, CDR2 ANQGSEA. DNA of the CDR3: TGCAGCGTTCCCCTAGCGGGTGGGGAGGATGAGCAGTACTTC. Protein: CSVPLAGGEDEQYF.

This clonotype was counted ten times or more. The gene calls are TRBV9 and TRBJ2-5; D may be TRBD1 (6 bases). The CDR3 is made up of 15 amino acids. Germline-derived CDR1 and CDR2 are SGDLS and YYNGEE. The V end lost 3 bases, the J end lost 4 bases, and 16 bases lay between the germline ends. CDR3 DNA sequence: TGTGCCAGCAGCGAATCAGGGGTGCCGAGAGAGACCCAGTACTTC. Translation: CASSESGVPRETQYF.

This clonotype was seen repeatedly, ten times or more. The V call is TRBV28, the J call TRBJ2-3; 14 bases line up with TRBD2. The germline V gene has CDR1 MDHEN and CDR2 SYDVKM. CDR3 length: 12 amino acids. J gave up 13 bases and V 6 bases, and 3 bases lay outside the gene matches. The CDR3 is CASSLGLAGEYF. CDR3 coding DNA: TGTGCCAGCAGCCTGGGACTAGCGGGGGAGTATTTT.

This clonotype appeared many times. The rearrangement uses TRBV7-2 and TRBJ2-3, with D perhaps matching TRBD2 (5 bases). The CDR3 runs to 14 residues. In germline, CDR1 is SGHTA, CDR2 FQGNSA. V was shortened by 5 bases and J by 1 base, with 10 bases between the two germline ends. CDR3 loop: CASSQRTGTDTQYF. CDR3 nucleotides: TGTGCCAGCAGCCAGCGGACGGGCACAGATACGCAGTATTTT.

V and J are TRBV6-2 or TRBV6-3 and TRBJ2-3; possibly TRBD2 for D (7 bases). CDR3 length: 17 amino acids. The germline V and J ends were trimmed by 2 bases and 3 bases, with 18 bases remaining between them. Germline loops: CDR1 MNHEY, CDR2 SVGEGT. The CDR3 here is CASSYPLGGGETDTQYF. The DNA for the CDR3 is TGTGCCAGCAGTTACCCCTTGGGGGGGGGCGAGACAGATACGCAGTATTTT.

This chain uses TRBV4-3 with TRBJ2-7, with 7 positions matching TRBD2. The germline V gene has CDR1 LGHNA and CDR2 YSLEER. The CDR3 sequence is 17 residues long. V was pared by 1 base and J by 4 bases, with 13 bases of the junction left unmatched. The CDR3 coding sequence is TGCGCCAGCAGCCAAGCTAGAGGAGAGGGAGGGCCGTACGAGCAGTACTTC. It codes for CASSQARGEGGPYEQYF.

The chain uses TRBV9 and TRBJ1-1; D might be TRBD1 (6 bases). The ends were cut back, 2 bases at V and 2 bases at J, with 16 bases in the middle. The CDR3 totals 16 residues. Germline V gene lookup returns CDR1 SGDLS and CDR2 YYNGEE. CDR3 sequence (DNA): TGTGCCAGCAGCGTTCAGACAGGCCCCCTCAACACTGAAGCTTTCTTT. Amino acids: CASSVQTGPLNTEAFF.

This clonotype was detected many times. V is TRBV6-1 and J is TRBJ2-7, with 9 positions matching TRBD1. The V and J ends lost 4 bases and 3 bases, in that order; junction bases with no gene match: 7. In germline, CDR1 is MNHNS, CDR2 SASEGT. The CDR3 length is 15 residues. The CDR3 spells CASSVPGQGDYEQYF. CDR3 nucleotide sequence: TGTGCCAGCAGTGTGCCGGGACAGGGAGACTACGAGCAGTACTTC.

This clonotype was seen a handful of times. This chain links TRBV20-1 with TRBJ2-1; 7 bases line up with TRBD2. V shed 0 bases and J 0 bases; nucleotides not matched to a gene: 8. The germline V gene has CDR1 DFQATT and CDR2 SNEGSKA (reference sequence). CDR3 length: 17 residues. This CDR3 is CSARDSARGSSYNEQFF. In DNA form, the CDR3 reads TGCAGTGCTAGAGATAGTGCGCGGGGGAGCTCCTACAATGAGCAGTTCTTC.

The J gene is TRBJ1-2, the V gene TRBV11-2; possibly TRBD1 for D (6 bases). The CDR3 has 14 residues. CDR1 is SGHAT, CDR2 FQNNGV, per germline. Trimming left V 5 bases short and J 4 bases short, with 14 bases between. CDR3 sequence: CASSPTQGGYGYTF. The CDR3 DNA is TGTGCCAGCAGCCCGACACAGGGAGGCTATGGCTACACCTTC.

The CDR3 nucleotides are TGTGCCATCAGTGAGTCGTATGCGGGAGGTATAGATACGCAGTATTTT. Its protein is CAISESYAGGIDTQYF. The chain links TRBV10-3 to TRBJ2-3, with TRBD2 matching over 8 bases. Per the germline V gene, CDR1 is ENHRY and CDR2 is SYGVKD. Trimming cost V 0 bases and J 5 bases; bases outside gene matches: 7. The CDR3 is made up of 16 amino acids.

This clonotype has a count of ten or more. V and J are TRBV4-2 and TRBJ2-2; maybe TRBD2 (5 bases). The CDR3 contains 16 residues. Trimming took off 4 bases at V and 0 bases at J, with 12 bases between the two ends. Germline CDR1 is LGHNA and CDR2 is YNFKEQ. The CDR3 DNA sequence: TGTGCCAGCAGCCCCATGCCGGGGACGAACACCGGGGAGCTGTTTTTT. This gives the protein CASSPMPGTNTGELFF.